Presented here are 24 T cell receptor beta chains from one specimen sequenced in a study of Ad26.COV2.S vaccination and SARS-CoV-2 variants. Treatment here: roughly 20 received Ad26.COV2.S at low or high dose, single or two shots; 5 received placebo; per-sample allocation not given. Samples analyzed were those drawn on day 63 after the first vaccine or placebo injection. Clones were sequenced by immunoSEQ multiplex PCR, and TCRdb holds only the in-frame ones, with some missing. This table holds around 450,000 clones, around 90% found once. The material sequenced was peripheral blood, taken in a trial of Ad26.COV2.S vaccine versus placebo. The receptors come from a person aged 18-65 years who received the Ad26.COV2.S COVID-19 vaccine or a placebo.

About this clone: The same CDR3 is also encoded by other DNA sequences in this sample. The V gene is TRBV18, the J gene TRBJ2-5, with D uncertain. Germline loops: CDR1 KGHSH, CDR2 LQKENI. This CDR3 has 12 residues. The germline V and J ends were trimmed by 3 bases and 5 bases, with 7 bases remaining between them. For the CDR3, the DNA is TGTGCCAGCTCACCTGGGCGGGAGACCCAGTACTTC. This sequence encodes CASSPGRETQYF.

This clone was counted a single time. The chain combines TRBV28 with TRBJ2-5, with 7 bases aligning to TRBD1. Germline V CDR1 and CDR2: MDHEN, SYDVKM. J was trimmed by 3 bases and V by 9 bases; bases with no gene match: 7. The CDR3 contains 13 residues. The CDR3 region is CASEDRSKETQYF. The DNA of the CDR3 is TGTGCCAGTGAGGACAGGTCGAAAGAGACCCAGTACTTC.

The J gene is TRBJ2-2, the V gene TRBV7-9; D is ambiguous. CDR1 is SEHNR, CDR2 FQNEAQ, per germline (reference sequence). The CDR3 runs 13 residues. V lost 5 bases and J lost 4, with 8 bases in between. Here the CDR3 DNA reads TGTGCCAGCAGCAACTTATTCACCGGGGAGCTGTTTTTT. Translated: CASSNLFTGELFF.

The CDR3 is CASSLDLWDTPSTDTQYF. CDR3 sequence (DNA): TGTGCCAGCAGCTTAGACTTATGGGACACCCCTAGCACAGATACGCAGTATTTT. The chain recombines TRBV7-2 with TRBJ2-3; tentatively, D is TRBD1 (6 bases). The CDR3 contains 18 residues. Trimming removed 1 base from V and 0 bases from J, with 17 bases in between. In germline, CDR1 is SGHTA, CDR2 FQGNSA.

This clone has a single count. This CDR3 is CASSGVAQETQYF. CDR3 bases: TGCGCCAGCAGTGGGGTGGCACAAGAGACCCAGTACTTC. This chain links TRBV10-2 with TRBJ2-5, with unresolved D. Germline assignment: CDR1 WSHSY and CDR2 SAAADI. The CDR3 runs to 13 residues. V was pared by 4 bases and J by 2 bases, with 8 bases between.

The V and J genes are TRBV6-4 and TRBJ1-5, with 9 bases identical to TRBD1. CDR1 is MRHNA, CDR2 SNTAGT, per germline. Germline trimming cut 5 bases from V and 1 base from J; bases unmatched to any gene: 3. CDR3 length: 15 amino acids. CDR3 residues: CASSPTGGSNQPQHF. In DNA form, the CDR3 reads TGTGCCAGCAGTCCGACAGGGGGGAGCAATCAGCCCCAGCATTTT.

This sequence joins TRBV19 and TRBJ2-2; 9 positions match TRBD2. J lost 3 bases, V lost 4 bases, and 9 bases had no gene match. Germline V gene data show CDR1 as LNHDA and CDR2 as SQIVND (reference sequence). The CDR3 covers 17 residues. The CDR3 sequence: CASSKTRREGDTGELFF. The CDR3 DNA reads TGTGCCAGTAGTAAGACACGGCGGGAGGGGGACACCGGGGAGCTGTTTTTT. Using reference TRBV19 and TRBJ2-2 for the parts outside the CDR3, the full variable domain is DGGITQSPKYLFRKEGQNVTLSCEQNLNHDAMYWYRQDPGQGLRLIYYSQIVNDFQKGDIAEGYSVSREKKESFPLTVTSAQKNPTAFYLCASSKTRREGDTGELFFGEGSRLTVL.

This rearrangement joins TRBV30 to TRBJ2-3, with 11 bases lining up with TRBD2. The CDR3 is 16 residues long. V lost 2 bases to trimming and J lost 2 bases; unmatched junction nucleotides: 6. Per the germline V gene, CDR1 is GTSNPN and CDR2 is SVGIG (reference sequence). In DNA form, the CDR3 reads TGTGCCTGGAGTAAAGGGACTAGCGGACCCACAGATACGCAGTATTTT. Translated, it gives CAWSKGTSGPTDTQYF.

The chain carries TRBV30 and TRBJ1-1; unclear D gene. The CDR3 totals 11 residues. Germline CDR1 is GTSNPN and CDR2 is SVGIG (reference sequence). V lost 3 bases, J lost 6 bases, and 8 bases lay in between. This chain's CDR3 is CAWRVGAEAFF. The CDR3 nucleotides are TGTGCCTGGAGAGTGGGCGCTGAAGCTTTCTTT.

The table lists this clone with a count of one. The V call is TRBV27, the J call TRBJ2-2; D gene ambiguous. The germline CDR1 and CDR2 sequences are MNHEY and SMNVEV (reference sequence). The V end lost 4 bases, the J end lost 5 bases, and 11 bases lay between the germline ends. This CDR3 comprises 14 residues. The CDR3 loop reads CASSSLQSTGELFF. CDR3 sequence (DNA): TGTGCCAGCAGTTCCCTTCAGTCAACCGGGGAGCTGTTTTTT.

The rearrangement joins TRBV7-8 to TRBJ2-3, with D perhaps matching TRBD1 (5 bases). V was pared by 5 bases and J by 5 bases, with 17 bases between. The length of the CDR3 is 15 residues. From germline, CDR1 is SGHVS and CDR2 FQNEAQ. In nucleotides, the CDR3 is TGTGCCAGCAGCCCCGGCGCAGGGTTAGGAGATACGCAGTATTTT. This encodes CASSPGAGLGDTQYF.

Points on this clone: At the DNA level, this CDR3 is encoded by other sequences in the same sample as well. The rearrangement uses TRBV20-1 and TRBJ2-7; D perhaps matches TRBD1 (6 bases). CDR3 length: 11 amino acids. Germline CDR1 is DFQATT and CDR2 is SNEGSKA (reference sequence). V dropped 6 bases and J dropped 3 bases, with 9 bases sitting between them. As DNA, the CDR3 is TGCAGTGCGAGACAGGACTACGAGCAGTACTTC. As protein: CSARQDYEQYF.

This clone was detected only once. The CDR3 coding sequence is TGTGCCAGCAGTTTATCTGGACAGGGGGGAAACACCATATATTTT. Translating it yields CASSLSGQGGNTIYF. The chain recombines TRBV28 with TRBJ1-3; 9 bases map to TRBD1. The CDR3 is 15 residues long. Germline V gene sequence: CDR1 MDHEN, CDR2 SYDVKM. The J segment lost 4 bases and the V segment lost 1 base, leaving 2 bases of the junction unmatched. Based on the CDR3 plus reference TRBV28 and TRBJ1-3, the full variable domain is DVKVTQSSRYLVKRTGEKVFLECVQDMDHENMFWYRQDPGLGLRLIYFSYDVKMKEKGDIPEGYSVSREKKERFSLILESASTNQTSMYLCASSLSGQGGNTIYFGEGSWLTVV.

Here the CDR3 reads CASGVDTIGELFF. DNA for the CDR3: TGTGCTAGTGGTGTGGACACAATTGGGGAGCTGTTTTTT. The chain has TRBV12-5 and TRBJ2-2, with D perhaps matching TRBD1 (5 bases). Trimming cost V 5 bases and J 8 bases, with 12 bases left between them. Germline V gene data show CDR1 as LGHNT and CDR2 as FRNRAP. The CDR3 is 13 amino acids.

The rearrangement joins TRBV19 to TRBJ2-2, with TRBD1 as a possible D gene (7 bases). V lost 4 bases, J lost 7 bases, and 22 bases lay in between. The germline CDR1 and CDR2 sequences are LNHDA and SQIVND (reference sequence). The CDR3 is 17 amino acids. Here the CDR3 DNA reads TGTGCCAGTAGTACCTCCGGGACTGGACAGGTGGGCGGGGAGCTGTTTTTT. Translating it yields CASSTSGTGQVGGELFF.

The chain employs TRBV5-1 and TRBJ1-6; no clear D gene. The CDR3 length is 14 residues. V was clipped by 2 bases and J by 8 bases, with 11 bases between them. Per the germline V gene, CDR1 is SGHRS and CDR2 is YFSETQ. The DNA of the CDR3 is TGCGCCAGCAGCTTCAGCGTTGTGGATTCACCCCTCCACTTT. This gives the protein CASSFSVVDSPLHF.

This clone was seen at least ten times. The chain links TRBV30 to TRBJ1-2, with D hard to call. The CDR3 extends over 14 amino acids. V was shortened by 0 bases and J by 1 base, with 9 bases between the two germline ends. Germline V gene lookup returns CDR1 GTSNPN and CDR2 SVGIG (reference sequence). The CDR3 region has the DNA TGTGCCTGGAGTGTATGGCAGGATAACTATGGCTACACCTTC. It specifies CAWSVWQDNYGYTF.

The count of this clone is one. The chain couples TRBV4-1 to TRBJ1-1; D gene unclear. Trimming took 1 base from V and 8 from J, leaving 23 bases between them. This CDR3 region has 17 residues. Germline V CDR1 and CDR2: MGHRA, YSYEKL. The CDR3 here is CASSQGVFHRSLLEAFF. The DNA for the CDR3 is TGCGCCAGCAGCCAAGGAGTTTTTCACCGAAGTCTGTTAGAAGCTTTCTTT.

The chain joins TRBV7-6 to TRBJ2-3; 7 bases line up with TRBD1. Germline V lookup: CDR1 SGHVS, CDR2 FNYEAQ. V shed 7 bases and J 2 bases; nucleotides not matched to a gene: 12. The CDR3 contains 16 residues. CDR3 region: CASTIWPGTVTDTQYF. The CDR3 DNA sequence: TGTGCCAGCACCATCTGGCCCGGGACAGTCACAGATACGCAGTATTTT.

The CDR3 DNA reads TGTGCCAGCAGCCACCGGGACAGGGGCGATACGCAGTATTTT. Amino acids: CASSHRDRGDTQYF. The genes are TRBV7-2 and TRBJ2-3, with 10 bases matching TRBD1. There are 14 residues in the CDR3. V dropped 5 bases and J dropped 6; count of bases not matched to a gene: 5. Germline loops: CDR1 SGHTA, CDR2 FQGNSA.

The V and J genes are TRBV29-1 and TRBJ1-2, with 7 bases that match TRBD1. J lost 2 bases, V lost 6 bases, and 15 bases had no gene match. The CDR3 is 16 residues long. The V gene's germline CDR1 is SQVTM and CDR2 ANQGSEA. The DNA for the CDR3 is TGCAGCGTCGAAAAGTCCGCAGGGGGAACAAACTATGGCTACACCTTC. Amino acids: CSVEKSAGGTNYGYTF.

The chain is built from TRBV4-1 and TRBJ2-2, with D unclear. Germline-derived CDR1 and CDR2 are MGHRA and YSYEKL. The length of the CDR3 is 16 residues. Trimming cost V 2 bases and J 1 base, with 11 bases left between them. This CDR3 reads CASSQSGLENTGELFF. The CDR3, as DNA: TGCGCCAGCAGCCAAAGTGGTCTCGAGAACACCGGGGAGCTGTTTTTT.

V and J are TRBV27 and TRBJ2-7; tentatively, D is TRBD1 (6 bases). The V end was cut by 1 base, the J end by 3 bases, with 10 bases between. Germline-derived CDR1 and CDR2 are MNHEY and SMNVEV (reference sequence). The CDR3 consists of 14 residues. The CDR3 sequence is CASSLFTGFYEQYF. Written as DNA, the CDR3 is TGTGCCAGCAGTTTATTCACAGGGTTCTACGAGCAGTACTTC.

V and J are TRBV3-1 (or the pseudogene TRBV3-2) and TRBJ1-1; D is unclear. The ends were cut back, 3 bases at V and 8 bases at J, with 10 bases in the middle. Germline loops: CDR1 LGHDT, CDR2 YNNKEL (reference sequence). This CDR3 region has 12 residues. In nucleotides, the CDR3 is TGTGCCAGCAGCCATGTAGGCAGGGAAGCTTTCTTT. This translates into CASSHVGREAFF.